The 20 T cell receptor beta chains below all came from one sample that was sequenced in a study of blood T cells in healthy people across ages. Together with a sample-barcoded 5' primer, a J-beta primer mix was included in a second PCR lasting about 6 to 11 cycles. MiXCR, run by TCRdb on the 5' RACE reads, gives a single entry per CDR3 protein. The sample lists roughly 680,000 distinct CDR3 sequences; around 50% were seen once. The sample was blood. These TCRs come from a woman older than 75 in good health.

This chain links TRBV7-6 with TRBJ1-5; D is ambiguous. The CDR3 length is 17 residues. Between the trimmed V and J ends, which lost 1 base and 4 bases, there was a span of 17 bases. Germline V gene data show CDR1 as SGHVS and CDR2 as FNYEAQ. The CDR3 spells CASSLGQGLNGNQPQHF. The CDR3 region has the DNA TGTGCCAGCAGCTTAGGGCAAGGGTTGAATGGGAATCAGCCCCAGCATTTT. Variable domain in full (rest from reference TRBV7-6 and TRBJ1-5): GAGVSQSPRYKVTKRGQDVALRCDPISGHVSLYWYRQALGQGPEFLTYFNYEAQQDKSGLPNDRFSAERPEGSISTLTIQRTEQRDSAMYRCASSLGQGLNGNQPQHFGDGTRLSIL.

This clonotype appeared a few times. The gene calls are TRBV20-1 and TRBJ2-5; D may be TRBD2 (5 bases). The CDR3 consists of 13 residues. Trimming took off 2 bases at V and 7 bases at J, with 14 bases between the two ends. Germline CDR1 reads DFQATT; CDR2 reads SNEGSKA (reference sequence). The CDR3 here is CSARRTLLGTQYF. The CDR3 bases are TGCAGTGCTAGAAGGACTCTCCTGGGGACCCAGTACTTC.

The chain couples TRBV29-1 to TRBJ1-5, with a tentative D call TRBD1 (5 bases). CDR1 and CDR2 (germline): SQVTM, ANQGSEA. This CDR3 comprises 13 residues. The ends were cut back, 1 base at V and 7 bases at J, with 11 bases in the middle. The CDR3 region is CSVEGGRGQPQHF. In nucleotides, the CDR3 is TGCAGCGTTGAAGGGGGGAGGGGACAGCCCCAGCATTTT.

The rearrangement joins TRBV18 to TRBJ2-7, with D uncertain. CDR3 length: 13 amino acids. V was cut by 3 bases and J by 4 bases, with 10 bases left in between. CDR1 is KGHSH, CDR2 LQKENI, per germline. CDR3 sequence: CASSPAKGYEQYF. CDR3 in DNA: TGTGCCAGCTCACCGGCCAAGGGATACGAGCAGTACTTC.

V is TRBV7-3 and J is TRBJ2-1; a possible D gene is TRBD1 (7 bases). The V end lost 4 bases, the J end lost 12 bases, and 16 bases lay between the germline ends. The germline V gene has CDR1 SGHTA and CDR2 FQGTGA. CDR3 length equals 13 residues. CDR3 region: CASSSRGVIRQFF. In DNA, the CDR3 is TGTGCCAGCAGCTCCAGGGGGGTGATTAGGCAGTTCTTC.

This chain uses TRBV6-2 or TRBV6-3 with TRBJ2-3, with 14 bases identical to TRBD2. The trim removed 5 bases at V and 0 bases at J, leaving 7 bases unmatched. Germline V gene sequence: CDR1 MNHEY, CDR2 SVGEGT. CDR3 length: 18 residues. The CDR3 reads CASSPGTSGRGSTDTQYF. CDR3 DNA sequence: TGTGCCAGCAGTCCCGGGACTAGCGGGAGAGGGAGCACAGATACGCAGTATTTT.

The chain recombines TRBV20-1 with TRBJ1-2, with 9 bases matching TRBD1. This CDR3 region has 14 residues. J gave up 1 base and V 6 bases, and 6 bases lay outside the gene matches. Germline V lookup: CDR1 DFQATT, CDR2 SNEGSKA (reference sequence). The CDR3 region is CSATGTGNNYGYTF. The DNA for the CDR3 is TGCAGTGCGACCGGGACAGGGAATAACTATGGCTACACCTTC.

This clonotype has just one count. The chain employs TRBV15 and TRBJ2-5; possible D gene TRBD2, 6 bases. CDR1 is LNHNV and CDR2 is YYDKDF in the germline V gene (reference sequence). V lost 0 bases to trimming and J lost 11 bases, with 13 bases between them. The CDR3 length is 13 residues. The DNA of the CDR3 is TGTGCCACCAGCAGAGATGCCGGACGGGAGCAGTACTTC. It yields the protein CATSRDAGREQYF.

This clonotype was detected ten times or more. CDR3 nucleotides: TGCAGTGCCCGAACTGACAAGGGGGAAAATCAGCCCCAGCATTTT. Amino acid sequence: CSARTDKGENQPQHF. The V and J genes are TRBV20-1 and TRBJ1-5; D possibly corresponds to TRBD1 (6 bases). V was pared by 6 bases and J by 4 bases, with 19 bases between. The germline V gene encodes CDR1 DFQATT and CDR2 SNEGSKA (reference sequence). The CDR3 covers 15 residues.

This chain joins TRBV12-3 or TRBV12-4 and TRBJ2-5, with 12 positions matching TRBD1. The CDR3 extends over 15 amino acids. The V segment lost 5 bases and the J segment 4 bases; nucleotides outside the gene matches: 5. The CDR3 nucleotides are TGTGCCAGCAGTCCCGGGACAGGGGGCGTAGAGACCCAGTACTTC. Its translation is CASSPGTGGVETQYF.

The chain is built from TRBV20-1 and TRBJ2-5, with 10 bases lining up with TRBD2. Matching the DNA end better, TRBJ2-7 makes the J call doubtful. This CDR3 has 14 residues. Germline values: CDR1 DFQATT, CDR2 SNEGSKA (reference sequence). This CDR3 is CSARVSGGTDEQYF. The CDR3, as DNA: TGCAGTGCTAGAGTTAGCGGGGGGACGGACGAGCAGTACTTC.

The CDR3, as DNA: TGTGCCTGGAGTGTACAACCTAGCGGCTTTTACAATGAGCAGTACTTC. Translating it yields CAWSVQPSGFYNEQYF. V gene TRBV30 combines with J gene TRBJ2-1; 7 nucleotides line up with TRBD2. The J call is doubtful: the DNA matches TRBJ2-7 better. Germline V gene lookup returns CDR1 GTSNPN and CDR2 SVGIG (reference sequence). The CDR3 has 16 residues.

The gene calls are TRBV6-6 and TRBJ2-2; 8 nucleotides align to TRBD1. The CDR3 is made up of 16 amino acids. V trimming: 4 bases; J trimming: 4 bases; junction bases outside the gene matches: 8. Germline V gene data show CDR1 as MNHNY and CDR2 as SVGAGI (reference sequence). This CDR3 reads CASSFGQGLGTGELFF. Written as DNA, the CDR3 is TGTGCCAGCAGTTTTGGACAGGGCCTAGGCACCGGGGAGCTGTTTTTT.

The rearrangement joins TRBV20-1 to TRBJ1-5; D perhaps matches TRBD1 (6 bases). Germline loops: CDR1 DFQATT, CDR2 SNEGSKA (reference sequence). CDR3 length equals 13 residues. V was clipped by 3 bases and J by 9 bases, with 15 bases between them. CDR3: CSASRDTYGPQHF. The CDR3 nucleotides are TGCAGTGCTAGTAGGGACACATATGGGCCCCAGCATTTT.

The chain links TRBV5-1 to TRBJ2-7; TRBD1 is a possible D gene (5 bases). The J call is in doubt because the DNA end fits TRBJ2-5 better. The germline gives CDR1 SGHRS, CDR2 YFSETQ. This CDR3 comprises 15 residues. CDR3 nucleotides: TGCGCCAGCAGGTCTTCTGGGGCAGCCGAAGAGACCCAGTACTTC. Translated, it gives CASRSSGAAEETQYF.

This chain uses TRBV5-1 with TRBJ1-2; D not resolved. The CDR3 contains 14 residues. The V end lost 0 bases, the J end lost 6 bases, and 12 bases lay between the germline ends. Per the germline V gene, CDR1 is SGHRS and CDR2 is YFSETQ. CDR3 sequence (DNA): TGCGCCAGCAGCTTGGCCGAGGCGGGCGATGGCTACACCTTC. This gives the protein CASSLAEAGDGYTF.

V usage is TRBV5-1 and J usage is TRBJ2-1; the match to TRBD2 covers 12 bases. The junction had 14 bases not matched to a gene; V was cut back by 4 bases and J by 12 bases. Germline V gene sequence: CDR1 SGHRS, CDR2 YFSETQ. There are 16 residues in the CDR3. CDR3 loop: CASSPRLAGAHDGQFF. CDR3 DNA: TGCGCCAGCAGCCCCAGACTAGCGGGGGCCCACGATGGGCAGTTCTTC. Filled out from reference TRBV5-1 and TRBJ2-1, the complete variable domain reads KAGVTQTPRYLIKTRGQQVTLSCSPISGHRSVSWYQQTPGQGLQFLFEYFSETQRNKGNFPGRFSGRQFSNSRSEMNVSTLELGDSALYLCASSPRLAGAHDGQFFGPGTRLTVL.

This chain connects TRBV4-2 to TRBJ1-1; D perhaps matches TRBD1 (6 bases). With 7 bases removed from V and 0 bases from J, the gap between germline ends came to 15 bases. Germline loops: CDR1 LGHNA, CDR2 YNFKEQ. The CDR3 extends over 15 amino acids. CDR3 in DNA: TGTGCCAGCAACGGACAGCTGCTTATGAACACTGAAGCTTTCTTT. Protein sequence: CASNGQLLMNTEAFF.

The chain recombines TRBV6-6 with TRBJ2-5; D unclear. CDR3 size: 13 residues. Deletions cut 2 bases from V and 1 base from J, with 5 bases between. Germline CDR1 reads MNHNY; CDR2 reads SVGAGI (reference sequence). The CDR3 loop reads CASSYVAQETQYF. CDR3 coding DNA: TGTGCCAGCAGTTACGTGGCCCAAGAGACCCAGTACTTC.

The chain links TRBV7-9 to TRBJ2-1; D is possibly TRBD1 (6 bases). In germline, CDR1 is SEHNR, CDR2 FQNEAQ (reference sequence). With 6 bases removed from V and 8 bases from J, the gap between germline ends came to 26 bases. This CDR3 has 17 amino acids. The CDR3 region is CASRGEGGPRLVYEQFF. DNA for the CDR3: TGTGCCAGCAGGGGAGAAGGGGGTCCCAGGCTGGTTTATGAGCAGTTCTTC. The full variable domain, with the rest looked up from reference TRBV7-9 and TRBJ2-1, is DTGVSQNPRHKITKRGQNVTFRCDPISEHNRLYWYRQTLGQGPEFLTYFQNEAQLEKSRLLSDRFSAERPKGSFSTLEIQRTEQGDSAMYLCASRGEGGPRLVYEQFFGPGTRLTVL.